This passage covers 20 T cell receptor beta chains from one sample sequenced in a study of control samples from healthy donors and cancer patients. TCRdb's table, derived via immunoSEQ multiplex PCR, lists solely in-frame clones and lacks some. The top ten hold 6.6% of the sample, which has around 31,000 clones, approximately 94% seen once. The sample was blood. These receptors were obtained from a man aged 55 to 70 in good health.

The chain couples TRBV7-2 to TRBJ1-4; 8 bases are shared with TRBD1. Germline V gene data show CDR1 as SGHTA and CDR2 as FQGNSA. This CDR3 is 13 amino acids long. The junction had 2 bases not matched to a gene; V was cut back by 4 bases and J by 7 bases. Here the CDR3 reads CASSSGGLEKLFF. CDR3 nucleotides: TGTGCCAGCAGCTCAGGGGGCCTTGAAAAACTGTTTTTT.

The chain uses TRBV7-2 and TRBJ2-3; D tentatively fits TRBD1 or TRBD2 (6 bases each). In germline, CDR1 is SGHTA, CDR2 FQGNSA. The CDR3 length is 14 residues. Trimming left V 2 bases short and J 6 bases short, with 12 bases between. The CDR3 is CASSLLGGVDTQYF. The CDR3 region has the DNA TGTGCCAGCAGCTTACTCGGGGGCGTTGATACGCAGTATTTT. The complete variable domain, with remaining parts taken from reference TRBV7-2 and TRBJ2-3, reads GAGVSQSPSNKVTEKGKDVELRCDPISGHTALYWYRQSLGQGLEFLIYFQGNSAPDKSGLPSDRFSAERTGGSVSTLTIQRTQQEDSAVYLCASSLLGGVDTQYFGPGTRLTVL.

The chain couples TRBV29-1 to TRBJ1-1, with 7 bases identical to TRBD1. Trimming removed 7 bases from V and 6 bases from J; junction bases left unmatched: 14. The V gene's germline CDR1 is SQVTM and CDR2 ANQGSEA. The CDR3 spans 14 residues. The CDR3 loop is CSGRRQGEFAEAFF. The CDR3 DNA follows: TGCAGCGGCCGCCGACAGGGAGAGTTTGCTGAAGCTTTCTTT.

The sample holds one count of this clone. The chain couples TRBV12-3 or TRBV12-4 to TRBJ2-7; TRBD2 agrees at 7 bases. The CDR3 is 13 residues long. Germline trimming cut 1 base from V and 6 bases from J; bases unmatched to any gene: 3. CDR3 nucleotides: TGTGCCAGCAGTTTAGGAGGCGGGGGCGAGCAGTACTTC. Translating it yields CASSLGGGGEQYF.

This chain connects TRBV11-1 to TRBJ2-2; D not certain. The germline gives CDR1 SGHAT, CDR2 FQDESV (reference sequence). Trimming took off 4 bases at V and 4 bases at J, with 10 bases between the two ends. The CDR3 is 14 amino acids. CDR3 residues: CASSYLQGTGELFF. The CDR3 DNA reads TGTGCCAGCAGCTATCTGCAAGGCACCGGGGAGCTGTTTTTT.

The chain uses TRBV30 and TRBJ1-1, with a weak D call TRBD1 (6 bases). V lost 8 bases and J lost 1, with 17 bases in between. The germline CDR1 and CDR2 sequences are GTSNPN and SVGIG (reference sequence). The CDR3 is made up of 14 amino acids. CDR3 protein: CAQNRGSGNTEAFF. CDR3 nucleotides: TGTGCCCAGAATAGGGGGAGTGGGAACACTGAAGCTTTCTTT.

V is TRBV5-4 and J is TRBJ2-7, with 8 nucleotides matching TRBD1. The V gene's germline CDR1 is SGHNT and CDR2 YYREEE (reference sequence). The CDR3 is made up of 14 amino acids. The V and J ends lost 6 bases and 2 bases, in that order; junction bases with no gene match: 7. In DNA, the CDR3 is TGTGCCAGCACTCCGGGACAGGCAACCTACGAGCAGTACTTC. Its protein product is CASTPGQATYEQYF.

The rearrangement links TRBV19 to TRBJ1-6; 8 bases align to TRBD1. Germline assignment: CDR1 LNHDA and CDR2 SQIVND (reference sequence). V shed 3 bases, J shed 9 bases, and the junction held 16 bases outside the gene matches. CDR3 length equals 18 residues. CDR3 loop: CASSMGLSRGDRSSPLHF. The DNA of the CDR3 is TGTGCCAGTAGTATGGGGCTTTCCCGTGGGGACAGGTCTTCACCCCTCCACTTT.

The chain is built from TRBV3-1 (or the pseudogene TRBV3-2) and TRBJ2-2; TRBD2 matches 7 bases. This CDR3 comprises 18 residues. V lost 4 bases, J lost 7 bases, and 18 bases stayed unmatched. Germline V CDR1 and CDR2: LGHDT, YNNKEL (reference sequence). The CDR3 DNA sequence: TGTGCCAGCAGCCCCGCTGGGTATGCTGCGGGGGTTAACGGGGAGCTGTTTTTT. Translated, it gives CASSPAGYAAGVNGELFF.

CDR3 amino acids: CASSPTTGGSNTEAFF. CDR3 DNA: TGTGCCAGCAGCCCAACGACAGGGGGCTCGAACACTGAAGCTTTCTTT. V and J are TRBV11-2 and TRBJ1-1; 10 bases line up with TRBD1. With V trimmed by 5 bases and J by 1 base, 7 bases remained unmatched. The CDR3 spans 16 residues. Germline assignment: CDR1 SGHAT and CDR2 FQNNGV.

This rearrangement joins TRBV6-2 or TRBV6-3 to TRBJ1-1; 7 bases match TRBD1. Per germline, CDR1 MNHEY and CDR2 SVGEGT. The CDR3 spans 13 residues. Trimming at V came to 5 bases and at J to 4 bases, leaving 4 bases not matched to a gene. CDR3 sequence: CASSRQGSTEAFF. In nucleotides, the CDR3 is TGTGCCAGCAGTAGACAGGGATCCACTGAAGCTTTCTTT.

The V call is TRBV7-2, the J call TRBJ2-7, with D maybe TRBD1 (5 bases). This CDR3 is built from 12 residues. Trimming took off 4 bases at V and 7 bases at J, with 11 bases between the two ends. The V gene's germline CDR1 is SGHTA and CDR2 FQGNSA. CDR3 loop: CASSYPRGEQYF. The CDR3 DNA reads TGTGCCAGCAGCTATCCTAGGGGTGAGCAGTACTTC.

The chain combines TRBV11-3 with TRBJ1-2; D possibly corresponds to TRBD1 (5 bases). Germline V lookup: CDR1 SGHNT, CDR2 YENEEA. V was trimmed by 8 bases and J by 5 bases, leaving 27 bases between them. CDR3 size: 17 residues. CDR3 sequence (DNA): TGTGCCAGCCCCTTCCCCCAGGGCGCGGAGCCTTTGTATGGCTACACCTTC. This sequence encodes CASPFPQGAEPLYGYTF.

The chain has TRBV4-1 and TRBJ1-3, with 9 bases aligning to TRBD1. V shed 0 bases, J shed 2 bases, and the junction held 14 bases outside the gene matches. Germline V gene lookup returns CDR1 MGHRA and CDR2 YSYEKL. This CDR3 spans 20 amino acids. CDR3 sequence (DNA): TGCGCCAGCAGCCAAGATACGGGACAGGGTAGGAGGGGGACTGGAAACACCATATATTTT. It yields the protein CASSQDTGQGRRGTGNTIYF.

The V gene is TRBV5-1, the J gene TRBJ2-1; 9 positions agree with TRBD1. This CDR3 has 13 amino acids. Germline assignment: CDR1 SGHRS and CDR2 YFSETQ. The V gene end was trimmed by 7 bases and the J gene end by 10 bases; junction bases not matched to a gene: 9. CDR3 residues: CASGTGSAMEQFF. The CDR3 DNA follows: TGCGCCAGCGGGACAGGGTCAGCGATGGAGCAGTTCTTC.

V gene TRBV10-3 combines with J gene TRBJ2-5; D is unclear. Trimming took off 0 bases at V and 1 base at J, with 6 bases between the two ends. CDR3 length: 14 residues. CDR1 is ENHRY, CDR2 SYGVKD, per germline. The CDR3 reads CAISESQIQETQYF. The CDR3 coding sequence is TGTGCCATCAGTGAGTCTCAGATCCAAGAGACCCAGTACTTC.

The J gene is TRBJ1-6, the V gene TRBV15; a possible D gene is TRBD1 (5 bases). The CDR3 has 13 residues. Germline lookup yields CDR1 LNHNV and CDR2 YYDKDF (reference sequence). Between the trimmed V and J ends, which lost 3 bases and 7 bases, there was a span of 7 bases. In DNA form, the CDR3 reads TGTGCCACCAGCAGTGGGACCAATTCACCCCTCCACTTT. Its translation is CATSSGTNSPLHF.

For this clone: One junction end disagrees with the germline gene, perhaps due to a read error. V gene TRBV15 combines with J gene TRBJ2-6; TRBD1 aligns across 7 bases. The CDR3 is made up of 15 amino acids. Germline-derived CDR1 and CDR2 are LNHNV and YYDKDF (reference sequence). The CDR3: CATSSAIGTAASAIF. As DNA, the CDR3 is TGTGCCACCAGCAGCGCGATTGGGACAGCAGCTTCAGCCATTTTC.

The chain is built from TRBV14 and TRBJ2-1; 13 nucleotides agree with TRBD2. This CDR3 has 18 residues. J gave up 2 bases and V 2 bases, and 6 bases lay outside the gene matches. Germline V CDR1 and CDR2: SGHDN, FVKESK. CDR3 amino acids: CASSQRKTSGGPYNEQFF. CDR3 sequence (DNA): TGTGCCAGCAGCCAACGAAAGACTAGCGGGGGGCCCTACAATGAGCAGTTCTTC.

The V gene is TRBV5-4, the J gene TRBJ2-5, with D perhaps TRBD2 (5 bases). The CDR3 length is 14 residues. Per the germline V gene, CDR1 is SGHNT and CDR2 is YYREEE (reference sequence). V was clipped by 4 bases and J by 1 base, with 11 bases between them. CDR3 sequence reads: CASSLGLAQETQYF. The CDR3 bases are TGTGCCAGCAGCCTCGGACTGGCCCAAGAGACCCAGTACTTC.